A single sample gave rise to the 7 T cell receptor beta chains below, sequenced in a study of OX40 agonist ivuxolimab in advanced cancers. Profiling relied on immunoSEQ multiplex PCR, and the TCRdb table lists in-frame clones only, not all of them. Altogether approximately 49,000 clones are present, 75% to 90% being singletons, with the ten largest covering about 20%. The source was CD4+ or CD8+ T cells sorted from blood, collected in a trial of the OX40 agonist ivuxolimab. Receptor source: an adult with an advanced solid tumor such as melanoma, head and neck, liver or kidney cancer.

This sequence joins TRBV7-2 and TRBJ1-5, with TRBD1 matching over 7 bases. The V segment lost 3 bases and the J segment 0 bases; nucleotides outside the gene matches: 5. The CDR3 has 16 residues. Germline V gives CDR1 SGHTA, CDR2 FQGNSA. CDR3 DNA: TGTGCCAGCAGCTTCGGGACAGCTTATAGCAATCAGCCCCAGCATTTT. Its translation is CASSFGTAYSNQPQHF.

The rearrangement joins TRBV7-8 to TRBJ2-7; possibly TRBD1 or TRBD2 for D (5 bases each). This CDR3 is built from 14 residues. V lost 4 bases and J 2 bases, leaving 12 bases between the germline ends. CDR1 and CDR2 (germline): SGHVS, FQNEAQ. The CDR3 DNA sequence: TGTGCCAGCAGCTCCCGGGACGGAACCTACGAGCAGTACGTC. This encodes CASSSRDGTYEQYV.

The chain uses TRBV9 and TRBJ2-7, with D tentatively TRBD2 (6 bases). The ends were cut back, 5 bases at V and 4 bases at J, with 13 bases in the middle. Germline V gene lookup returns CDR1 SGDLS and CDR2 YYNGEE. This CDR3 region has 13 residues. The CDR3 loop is CASSAGSTYEQYF. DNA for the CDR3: TGTGCCAGCAGTGCGGGATCAACTTACGAGCAGTACTTC.

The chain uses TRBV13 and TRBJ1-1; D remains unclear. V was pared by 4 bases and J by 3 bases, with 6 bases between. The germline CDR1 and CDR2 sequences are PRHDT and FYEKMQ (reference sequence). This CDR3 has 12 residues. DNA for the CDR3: TGTGCCAGCAGCTCTCCTTACACTGAAGCTTTCTTT. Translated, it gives CASSSPYTEAFF.

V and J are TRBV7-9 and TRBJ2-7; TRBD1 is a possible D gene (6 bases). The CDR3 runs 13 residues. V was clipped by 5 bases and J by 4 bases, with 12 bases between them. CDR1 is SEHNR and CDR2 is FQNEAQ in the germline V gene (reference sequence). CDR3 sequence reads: CASSRLGGYEQYV. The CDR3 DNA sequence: TGTGCCAGCAGCCGTCTAGGGGGATACGAGCAGTACGTC.

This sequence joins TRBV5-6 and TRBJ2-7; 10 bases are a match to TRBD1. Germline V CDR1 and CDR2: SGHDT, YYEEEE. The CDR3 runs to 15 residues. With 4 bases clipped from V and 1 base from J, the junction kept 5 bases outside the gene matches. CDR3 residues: CASSLGQGSSYEQYF. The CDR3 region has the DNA TGTGCCAGCAGCCTGGGACAGGGGAGTTCCTACGAGCAGTACTTC.

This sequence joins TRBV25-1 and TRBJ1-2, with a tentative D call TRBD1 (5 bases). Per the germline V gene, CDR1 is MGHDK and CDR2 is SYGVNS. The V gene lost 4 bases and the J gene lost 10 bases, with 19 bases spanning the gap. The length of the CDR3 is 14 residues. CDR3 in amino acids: CASSALTGTRDYTF. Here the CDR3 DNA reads TGTGCCAGCAGTGCCCTCACAGGCACCAGGGACTACACCTTC.